This is a list of T cell receptor beta chains from one sample in a study of OX40 agonist ivuxolimab in advanced cancers. Measured with immunoSEQ multiplex PCR; TCRdb has only the in-frame clones, and not every one. The sample records tens of thousands of clones, 81% being singletons. The sequences come from CD4+ or CD8+ T cells sorted from blood, collected in a trial of the OX40 agonist ivuxolimab. These receptors originate from an adult with an advanced solid tumor such as melanoma, head and neck, liver or kidney cancer. Each CDR3 is given with its conserved first and last residue. D genes are given only for firm matches. Where a row states a size, it is once, few, many or the class of an expanded clone; other rows omit it.

j_gene: TRBJ2-6; d_gene: .; v_gene: TRBV6-9; abundance: once; CDR3aa: CASSSDDLRQSQANVLTF; CDR3nt: TGTGCCAGCAGTAGTGATGACTTACGACAAAGTCAGGCCAACGTCCTGACTTTC
j_gene: TRBJ2-7; d_gene: .; v_gene: TRBV6-5; abundance: .; CDR3aa: CASSYRTDNSYEQYF; CDR3nt: TGTGCCAGCAGTTACCGGACAGACAATTCCTACGAGCAGTACTTC
j_gene: TRBJ2-5; d_gene: .; v_gene: TRBV23-1; abundance: .; CDR3aa: CASSPLWGLWTQYF; CDR3nt: TGCGCCAGCAGCCCCCTTTGGGGCCTCTGGACCCAGTACTTC
j_gene: TRBJ2-1; d_gene: .; v_gene: TRBV7-9; abundance: once; CDR3aa: CASSKGNYNEQFF; CDR3nt: TGTGCCAGCAGTAAAGGTAACTACAATGAGCAGTTCTTC
j_gene: TRBJ1-2; d_gene: TRBD1; v_gene: TRBV7-3; abundance: .; CDR3aa: CASSYGTASNYGYTF; CDR3nt: TGTGCCAGCAGCTACGGGACAGCTTCTAACTATGGCTACACCTTC
j_gene: TRBJ2-7; d_gene: TRBD1; v_gene: TRBV5-1; abundance: .; CDR3aa: CASSLSVQGANYEQYF; CDR3nt: TGCGCCAGCAGCTTGAGTGTACAGGGGGCTAACTACGAGCAGTACTTC
j_gene: TRBJ2-6; d_gene: .; v_gene: TRBV6-5; abundance: .; CDR3aa: CASSYKLSGANVLTF; CDR3nt: TGTGCCAGCAGTTACAAGCTCTCTGGGGCCAACGTCCTGACTTTC
j_gene: TRBJ1-1; d_gene: .; v_gene: TRBV18; abundance: .; CDR3aa: CASSPGAEIGEAFF; CDR3nt: TGTGCCAGCTCACCAGGGGCCGAAATTGGTGAAGCTTTCTTT
j_gene: TRBJ2-1; d_gene: .; v_gene: TRBV4-2; abundance: once; CDR3aa: CASSQNNEQFF; CDR3nt: TGTGCCAGCAGCCAAAATAATGAGCAGTTCTTC
j_gene: TRBJ2-5; d_gene: .; v_gene: TRBV28; abundance: .; CDR3aa: CASSLYPTGLEVTQYF; CDR3nt: TGTGCCAGCAGTTTATATCCCACAGGTCTTGAAGTGACCCAGTACTTC
j_gene: TRBJ2-2; d_gene: .; v_gene: TRBV6-4; abundance: many; CDR3aa: CASSDRDTGELFF; CDR3nt: TGTGCCAGCAGTGACAGGGACACCGGGGAGCTGTTTTTT
j_gene: TRBJ2-7; d_gene: TRBD1; v_gene: TRBV5-1; abundance: .; CDR3aa: CASSLAGQLYEQYF; CDR3nt: TGCGCCAGCAGCTTGGCGGGACAGCTCTACGAGCAGTACTTC
j_gene: TRBJ1-1; d_gene: .; v_gene: TRBV7-2; abundance: once; CDR3aa: CASSFFREANTEAFF; CDR3nt: TGTGCCAGCAGCTTTTTTAGGGAGGCGAACACTGAAGCTTTCTTT
j_gene: TRBJ1-4; d_gene: TRBD1; v_gene: TRBV23-1; abundance: few; CDR3aa: CASRRAGGFEKLFF; CDR3nt: TGCGCCAGCAGGCGGGCAGGGGGCTTTGAAAAACTGTTTTTT
j_gene: TRBJ2-2; d_gene: .; v_gene: TRBV9; abundance: .; CDR3aa: CASSVDLAPNTGELFF; CDR3nt: TGTGCCAGCAGCGTAGATTTAGCGCCGAACACCGGGGAGCTGTTTTTT
j_gene: TRBJ2-1; d_gene: .; v_gene: TRBV5-1; abundance: .; CDR3aa: CASSWDTSYNEQFF; CDR3nt: TGCGCCAGCAGCTGGGACACTTCCTACAATGAGCAGTTCTTC
j_gene: TRBJ1-1; d_gene: .; v_gene: TRBV29-1; abundance: .; CDR3aa: CSVLRGGSGTEAFF; CDR3nt: TGCAGCGTTCTGAGGGGTGGTTCGGGCACTGAAGCTTTCTTT
j_gene: TRBJ2-1; d_gene: TRBD2; v_gene: TRBV19; abundance: .; CDR3aa: CASSIRLAGGPDNEQFF; CDR3nt: TGTGCCAGTAGTATCAGGCTAGCGGGAGGGCCCGACAATGAGCAGTTCTTC
j_gene: TRBJ2-7; d_gene: .; v_gene: TRBV18; abundance: .; CDR3aa: CASSPLLQGNEQYF; CDR3nt: TGTGCCAGCTCACCATTATTGCAGGGGAACGAGCAGTACTTC
j_gene: TRBJ2-2; d_gene: .; v_gene: TRBV5-1; abundance: .; CDR3aa: CASSLAGGATNTGELFF; CDR3nt: TGCGCCAGCAGCTTGGCCGGAGGGGCGACGAACACCGGGGAGCTGTTTTTT
j_gene: TRBJ2-7; d_gene: .; v_gene: TRBV12-5; abundance: .; CDR3aa: CASGPGLWESAYEQYF; CDR3nt: TGTGCTAGTGGTCCAGGCCTCTGGGAATCCGCCTACGAGCAGTACTTC
j_gene: TRBJ2-5; d_gene: .; v_gene: TRBV6-1; abundance: .; CDR3aa: CASSETGTQYF; CDR3nt: TGTGCCAGCAGTGAGACAGGGACCCAGTACTTC
j_gene: TRBJ2-7; d_gene: .; v_gene: TRBV11-2; abundance: .; CDR3aa: CASSFLYEQYF; CDR3nt: TGTGCCAGCAGCTTCCTCTACGAGCAGTACTTC
j_gene: TRBJ1-2; d_gene: .; v_gene: TRBV18; abundance: .; CDR3aa: CASSQGRSSNYGYTF; CDR3nt: TGTGCCAGCTCACAGGGCAGAAGCTCTAACTATGGCTACACCTTC
j_gene: TRBJ2-5; d_gene: .; v_gene: TRBV18; abundance: .; CDR3aa: CASSPSGTPAQYF; CDR3nt: TGTGCCAGCTCACCCTCCGGGACTCCGGCCCAGTACTTC
j_gene: TRBJ2-5; d_gene: TRBD2; v_gene: TRBV18; abundance: .; CDR3aa: CASSPRTSGGLGETQYF; CDR3nt: TGTGCCAGCTCCCCCAGGACTAGCGGGGGCTTAGGGGAGACCCAGTACTTC
j_gene: TRBJ1-2; d_gene: .; v_gene: TRBV5-1; abundance: .; CDR3aa: CASSPGDNYGYTF; CDR3nt: TGCGCCAGCAGCCCGGGGGATAACTATGGCTACACCTTC
j_gene: TRBJ1-2; d_gene: .; v_gene: TRBV19; abundance: .; CDR3aa: CASRTGLYGYTF; CDR3nt: TGTGCCAGTAGGACAGGCTTGTATGGCTACACCTTC
j_gene: TRBJ1-2; d_gene: .; v_gene: TRBV30; abundance: few; CDR3aa: CAWSTYSYGYTF; CDR3nt: TGTGCCTGGAGTACTTACTCGTATGGCTACACCTTC
j_gene: TRBJ2-1; d_gene: TRBD1; v_gene: TRBV5-6; abundance: .; CDR3aa: CASSFSQGATYNEQFF; CDR3nt: TGTGCCAGCAGCTTCTCTCAGGGGGCCACATACAATGAGCAGTTCTTC
j_gene: TRBJ1-2; d_gene: .; v_gene: TRBV5-4; abundance: .; CDR3aa: CASSFWGSNYGYTF; CDR3nt: TGTGCCAGCAGCTTTTGGGGATCTAACTATGGCTACACCTTC
j_gene: TRBJ1-5; d_gene: TRBD1; v_gene: TRBV27; abundance: .; CDR3aa: CASSPDRGSGQPQHF; CDR3nt: TGTGCCAGCAGTCCCGACAGGGGATCTGGTCAGCCCCAGCATTTT
j_gene: TRBJ1-6; d_gene: .; v_gene: TRBV11-3; abundance: .; CDR3aa: CASSPGDSPLHF; CDR3nt: TGTGCCAGCAGCCCAGGGGATTCACCCCTCCACTTT
j_gene: TRBJ1-5; d_gene: .; v_gene: TRBV27; abundance: .; CDR3aa: CASSFGGVGNQPQHF; CDR3nt: TGTGCCAGCAGTTTCGGGGGTGTGGGCAATCAGCCCCAGCATTTT
j_gene: TRBJ2-3; d_gene: .; v_gene: TRBV4-2; abundance: few; CDR3aa: CASSQRTRTDTQYF; CDR3nt: TGTGCCAGCAGCCAACGGACCCGCACAGATACGCAGTATTTT
j_gene: TRBJ2-7; d_gene: TRBD2; v_gene: TRBV18; abundance: .; CDR3aa: CASSPSGEGLYEQYF; CDR3nt: TGTGCCAGCTCCCCTAGCGGAGAAGGTCTTTACGAGCAGTACTTC
j_gene: TRBJ1-5; d_gene: TRBD1; v_gene: TRBV7-3; abundance: .; CDR3aa: CASSLRQGFLGQPQHF; CDR3nt: TGTGCCAGCAGCCTGCGACAGGGGTTTTTAGGTCAGCCCCAGCATTTT
j_gene: TRBJ2-1; d_gene: TRBD2; v_gene: TRBV7-9; abundance: once; CDR3aa: CASSNSGSNYNEQFF; CDR3nt: TGTGCCAGCAGCAATAGCGGGAGTAACTACAATGAGCAGTTCTTC
j_gene: TRBJ1-1; d_gene: .; v_gene: TRBV7-6; abundance: .; CDR3aa: CASSTQTNTEAFF; CDR3nt: TGTGCCAGCAGCACACAAACTAACACTGAAGCTTTCTTT
j_gene: TRBJ1-1; d_gene: .; v_gene: TRBV11-3; abundance: few; CDR3aa: CASSPKAFF; CDR3nt: TGTGCCAGCAGCCCAAAAGCTTTCTTT
j_gene: TRBJ2-3; d_gene: .; v_gene: TRBV7-9; abundance: .; CDR3aa: CASSPGASADTQYF; CDR3nt: TGTGCCAGCAGCCCGGGGGCGAGCGCAGATACGCAGTATTTT
j_gene: TRBJ2-7; d_gene: .; v_gene: TRBV4-1; abundance: .; CDR3aa: CASSQADLGWTYEQYF; CDR3nt: TGCGCCAGCAGCCAAGCGGACTTGGGCTGGACGTACGAGCAGTACTTC
j_gene: TRBJ1-4; d_gene: .; v_gene: TRBV4-1; abundance: .; CDR3aa: CASSQDLAKLFF; CDR3nt: TGCGCCAGCAGCCAAGATCTGGCCAAACTGTTTTTT
j_gene: TRBJ2-5; d_gene: .; v_gene: TRBV20-1; abundance: .; CDR3aa: CSAQRGETQYF; CDR3nt: TGCAGTGCTCAGAGAGGAGAGACCCAGTACTTC
j_gene: TRBJ1-6; d_gene: .; v_gene: TRBV7-9; abundance: .; CDR3aa: CASSLEQYNSPLHF; CDR3nt: TGTGCCAGCAGCTTAGAACAGTATAATTCACCCCTCCACTTT
j_gene: TRBJ2-2; d_gene: .; v_gene: TRBV6-6; abundance: .; CDR3aa: CASSYLSPGELFF; CDR3nt: TGTGCCAGCAGTTACCTGTCCCCCGGGGAGCTGTTTTTT
j_gene: TRBJ2-4; d_gene: .; v_gene: TRBV7-2; abundance: .; CDR3aa: CASSLGGTGATKNIQYF; CDR3nt: TGTGCCAGCAGCTTAGGGGGAACGGGGGCGACCAAAAACATTCAGTACTTC
j_gene: TRBJ1-2; d_gene: TRBD1; v_gene: TRBV6-5; abundance: .; CDR3aa: CASSRQGAEGYTF; CDR3nt: TGTGCCAGCAGTCGACAGGGGGCGGAAGGCTACACCTTC
j_gene: TRBJ2-7; d_gene: TRBD1; v_gene: TRBV27; abundance: .; CDR3aa: CASSPTGSEQYF; CDR3nt: TGTGCCAGCAGCCCGACAGGGAGCGAGCAGTACTTC
j_gene: TRBJ1-2; d_gene: TRBD1; v_gene: TRBV5-6; abundance: .; CDR3aa: CASSLATWDRVGYGYTF; CDR3nt: TGTGCCAGCAGCTTGGCCACTTGGGACAGGGTGGGCTATGGCTACACCTTC
j_gene: TRBJ2-1; d_gene: .; v_gene: TRBV4-2; abundance: .; CDR3aa: CASSQPDSDEQFF; CDR3nt: TGTGCCAGCAGCCAACCCGATTCTGATGAGCAGTTCTTC